The 13 T cell receptor beta chains listed next were all sequenced from one sample in a study of T cell repertoires in cytomegalovirus infection. These receptors' targets are unknown. TCRdb recomputed calls from the reads with MiXCR, one row per CDR3 protein. The sample lists approximately 470,000 distinct CDR3 sequences, about 42% occurring once. Source: cultured PBMCs, taken from culture after CMV antigen stimulation. The receptors were sampled from a human donor in good health (CMV status not recorded). Some clones in this sample may be carry-over from other donors' samples.

The chain employs TRBV20-1 and TRBJ1-5; D is unclear. V lost 3 bases and J lost 6, with 12 bases in between. This CDR3 spans 13 amino acids. Germline CDR1 is DFQATT and CDR2 is SNEGSKA (reference sequence). This CDR3 reads CSASSGLGQPQHF. The CDR3 DNA follows: TGCAGTGCTAGTTCGGGTTTAGGTCAGCCCCAGCATTTT.

The V call is TRBV5-4, the J call TRBJ2-5; D might be TRBD1 (6 bases). Trimming stripped 1 base from V and 3 bases from J, with 16 bases between. Germline-derived CDR1 and CDR2 are SGHNT and YYREEE (reference sequence). CDR3 size: 16 residues. The CDR3 loop reads CASSLLFRDTKETQYF. CDR3 bases: TGTGCCAGCAGCTTGCTGTTTAGGGACACCAAAGAGACCCAGTACTTC. The variable domain in full, with the rest retrieved from reference TRBV5-4 and TRBJ2-5, is ETGVTQSPTHLIKTRGQQVTLRCSSQSGHNTVSWYQQALGQGPQFIFQYYREEENGRGNFPPRFSGLQFPNYSSELNVNALELDDSALYLCASSLLFRDTKETQYFGPGTRLLVL.

This clonotype was seen repeatedly, ten times or more. The chain links TRBV7-2 to TRBJ2-3; D is unclear. The V and J ends lost 5 bases and 0 bases respectively, with 15 bases between them. This CDR3 is built from 16 residues. The germline V gene encodes CDR1 SGHTA and CDR2 FQGNSA. Here the CDR3 DNA reads TGTGCCAGCAGCCCCCTAGGTCCTTCTAGCACAGATACGCAGTATTTT. As protein: CASSPLGPSSTDTQYF.

Written as DNA, the CDR3 is TGTGCCAGCAGTGGAACGAGCGAAACGAGCTCCTATAATTCACCCCTCCACTTT. It codes for CASSGTSETSSYNSPLHF. This rearrangement joins TRBV6-1 to TRBJ1-6; D is ambiguous. The germline V gene encodes CDR1 MNHNS and CDR2 SASEGT. The CDR3 is 18 amino acids. With 4 bases removed from V and 0 bases from J, the gap between germline ends came to 16 bases.

The rearrangement joins TRBV20-1 to TRBJ2-1; 7 bases are a match to TRBD1. The CDR3 runs to 16 residues. Looked up from germline, CDR1 is DFQATT and CDR2 is SNEGSKA (reference sequence). J was trimmed by 4 bases and V by 6 bases; bases with no gene match: 15. CDR3 DNA: TGCAGTGCCCCAAACTACCAGGGGGTGTCTTACAATGAGCAGTTCTTC. Translation: CSAPNYQGVSYNEQFF.

This clonotype was recorded a few times. The rearrangement joins TRBV7-8 to TRBJ1-3; possibly TRBD1 for D (6 bases). The V end was cut by 4 bases, the J end by 0 bases, with 10 bases between. CDR1 is SGHVS, CDR2 FQNEAQ, per germline. The CDR3 loop spans 15 amino acids. CDR3 DNA: TGTGCCAGCAGCTCCACAGGGCCCTCTGGAAACACCATATATTTT. The encoded protein is CASSSTGPSGNTIYF.

This clonotype came up a few times. This sequence joins TRBV11-2 and TRBJ1-1; the match to TRBD1 covers 8 bases. CDR3 length: 15 amino acids. Looked up from germline, CDR1 is SGHAT and CDR2 is FQNNGV. The J segment lost 0 bases and the V segment lost 1 base, leaving 1 base of the junction unmatched. Here the CDR3 reads CASSLVGQVNTEAFF. As DNA, the CDR3 is TGTGCCAGCAGCTTAGTGGGACAGGTGAACACTGAAGCTTTCTTT.

This chain joins TRBV6-1 and TRBJ1-3; D uncertain. CDR3 length: 15 residues. Germline CDR1 and CDR2: MNHNS and SASEGT. The V and J ends lost 6 bases and 0 bases respectively, with 12 bases between them. The CDR3 DNA is TGTGCCAGCAGGACCAGGCTAAACTCTGGAAACACCATATATTTT. Its translation is CASRTRLNSGNTIYF.

The CDR3 DNA sequence: TGTGCCAGCAGTTTATCGATTGCGGATCAGCCCCAGCATTTT. Translation gives CASSLSIADQPQHF. The chain combines TRBV27 with TRBJ1-5, with D hard to call. This CDR3 comprises 14 residues. Germline lookup yields CDR1 MNHEY and CDR2 SMNVEV (reference sequence). Between the trimmed V and J ends, which lost 0 bases and 5 bases, there was a span of 8 bases.

The V call is TRBV7-2, the J call TRBJ1-2; tentative D call: TRBD1 (6 bases). CDR3 size: 13 residues. The germline gives CDR1 SGHTA, CDR2 FQGNSA. V was pared by 1 base and J by 8 bases, with 11 bases between. In DNA form, the CDR3 reads TGTGCCAGCAGCTTAGGCGCAGGGGTCGGCTACACCTTC. It specifies CASSLGAGVGYTF. The variable domain in full, completed from reference TRBV7-2 and TRBJ1-2, reads GAGVSQSPSNKVTEKGKDVELRCDPISGHTALYWYRQSLGQGLEFLIYFQGNSAPDKSGLPSDRFSAERTGGSVSTLTIQRTQQEDSAVYLCASSLGAGVGYTFGSGTRLTVV.

There are a few counts of this clonotype. This chain links TRBV7-2 with TRBJ2-7; D remains unclear. The germline V gene encodes CDR1 SGHTA and CDR2 FQGNSA. This CDR3 contains 15 residues. Trimming removed 2 bases from V and 2 bases from J, with 13 bases in between. CDR3 region: CASSLMALAAYEQYF. The DNA for the CDR3 is TGTGCCAGCAGCTTAATGGCGCTCGCGGCCTACGAGCAGTACTTC.

V gene TRBV19 combines with J gene TRBJ2-7, with 9 nucleotides matching TRBD2. The junction had 9 bases not matched to a gene; V was cut back by 1 base and J by 5 bases. The CDR3 is 16 residues long. The germline CDR1 and CDR2 sequences are LNHDA and SQIVND (reference sequence). The DNA for the CDR3 is TGTGCCAGTAGTATAGGTCCCCATAGCGGGAGCGACGAGCAGTACTTC. Translation gives CASSIGPHSGSDEQYF.

The chain employs TRBV7-2 and TRBJ1-1; D is possibly TRBD1 (5 bases). Germline CDR1 and CDR2: SGHTA and FQGNSA. With 3 bases removed from V and 4 bases from J, the gap between germline ends came to 12 bases. This CDR3 spans 14 amino acids. CDR3 coding DNA: TGTGCCAGCAGCTTCCATAGTGGGGGCACTGAAGCTTTCTTT. Translation: CASSFHSGGTEAFF.